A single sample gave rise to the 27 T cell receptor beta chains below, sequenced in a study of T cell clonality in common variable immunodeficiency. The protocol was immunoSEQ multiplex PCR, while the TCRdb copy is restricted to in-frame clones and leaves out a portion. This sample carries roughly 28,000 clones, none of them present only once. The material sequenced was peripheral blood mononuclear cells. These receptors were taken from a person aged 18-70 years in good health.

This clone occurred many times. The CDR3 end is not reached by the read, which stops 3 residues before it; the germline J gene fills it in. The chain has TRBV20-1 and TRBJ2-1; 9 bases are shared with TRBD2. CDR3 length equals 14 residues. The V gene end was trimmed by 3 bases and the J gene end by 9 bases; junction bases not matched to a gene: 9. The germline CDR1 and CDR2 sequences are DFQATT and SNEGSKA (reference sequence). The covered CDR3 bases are TGCAGTGCTAGGGCGGCGGGGGGGCCTGGTGAG. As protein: CSARAAGGPGE. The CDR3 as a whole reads CSARAAGGPGEQFF.

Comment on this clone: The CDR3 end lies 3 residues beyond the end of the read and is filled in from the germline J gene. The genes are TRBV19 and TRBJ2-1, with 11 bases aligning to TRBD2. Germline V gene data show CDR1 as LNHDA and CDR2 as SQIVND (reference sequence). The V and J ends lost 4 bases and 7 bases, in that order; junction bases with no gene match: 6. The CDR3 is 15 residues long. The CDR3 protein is CASSSSSGGLNEQFF. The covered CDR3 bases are TGTGCCAGTAGTAGTTCTAGCGGGGGGTTGAATGAG.

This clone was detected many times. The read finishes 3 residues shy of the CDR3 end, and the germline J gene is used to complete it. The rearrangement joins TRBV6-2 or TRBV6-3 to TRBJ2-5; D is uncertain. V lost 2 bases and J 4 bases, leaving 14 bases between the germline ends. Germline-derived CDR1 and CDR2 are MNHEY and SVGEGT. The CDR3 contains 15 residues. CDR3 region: CASSYGVTGLETQYF. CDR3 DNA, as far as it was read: TGTGCCAGCAGTTACGGCGTGACGGGTTTAGAGACC.

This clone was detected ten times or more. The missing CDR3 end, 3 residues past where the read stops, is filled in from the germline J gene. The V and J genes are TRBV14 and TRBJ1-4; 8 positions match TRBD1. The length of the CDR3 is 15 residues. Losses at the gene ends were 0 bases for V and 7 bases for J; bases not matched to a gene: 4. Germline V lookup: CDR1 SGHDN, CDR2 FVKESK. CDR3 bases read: TGTGCCAGCAGCCAAGATCAGGGGGCTGGTGAAAAA. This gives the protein CASSQDQGAGEK. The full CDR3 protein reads CASSQDQGAGEKLFF.

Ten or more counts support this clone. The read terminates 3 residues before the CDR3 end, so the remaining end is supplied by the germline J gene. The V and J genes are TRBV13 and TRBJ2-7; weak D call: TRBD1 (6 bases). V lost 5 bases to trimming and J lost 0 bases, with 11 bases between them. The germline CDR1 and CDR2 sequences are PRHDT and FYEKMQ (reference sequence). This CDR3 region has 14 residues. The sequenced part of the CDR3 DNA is TGTGCCAGCAGCCCTGACAGGCTCTCCTACGAG. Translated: CASSPDRLSYE. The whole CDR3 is CASSPDRLSYEQYF.

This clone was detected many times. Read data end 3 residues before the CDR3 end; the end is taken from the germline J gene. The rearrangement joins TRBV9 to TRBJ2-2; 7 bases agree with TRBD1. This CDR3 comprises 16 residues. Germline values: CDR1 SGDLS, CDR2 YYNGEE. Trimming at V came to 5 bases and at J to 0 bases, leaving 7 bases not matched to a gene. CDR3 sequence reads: CASRSPGQTNTGELFF. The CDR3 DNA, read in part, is TGTGCCAGCAGATCCCCGGGACAGACGAACACCGGGGAG.

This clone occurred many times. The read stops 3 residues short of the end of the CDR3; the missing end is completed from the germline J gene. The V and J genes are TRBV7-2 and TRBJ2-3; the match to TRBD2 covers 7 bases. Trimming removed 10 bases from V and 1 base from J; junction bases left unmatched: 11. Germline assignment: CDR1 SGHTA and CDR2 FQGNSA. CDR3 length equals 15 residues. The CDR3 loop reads CAITRGGRGTDTQYF. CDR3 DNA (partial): TGTGCCATCACCCGCGGGGGTCGGGGCACAGATACG.

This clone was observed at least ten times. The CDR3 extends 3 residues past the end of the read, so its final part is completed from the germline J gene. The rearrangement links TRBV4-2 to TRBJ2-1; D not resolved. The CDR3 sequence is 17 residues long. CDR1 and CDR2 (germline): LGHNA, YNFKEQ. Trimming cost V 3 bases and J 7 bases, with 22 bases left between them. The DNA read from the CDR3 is TGTGCCAGCAGCCATCCCTCGACTGTAACCAGTTGGAATGAG. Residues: CASSHPSTVTSWNE. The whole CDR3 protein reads CASSHPSTVTSWNEQFF.

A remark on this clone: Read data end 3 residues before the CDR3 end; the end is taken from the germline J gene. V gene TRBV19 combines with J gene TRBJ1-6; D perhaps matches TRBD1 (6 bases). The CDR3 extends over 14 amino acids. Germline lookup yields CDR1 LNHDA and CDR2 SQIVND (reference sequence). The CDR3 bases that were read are TGTGCCAGTAGTCGACCACGGACAGACAAGGCC. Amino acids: CASSRPRTDKA. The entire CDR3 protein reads CASSRPRTDKALHF.

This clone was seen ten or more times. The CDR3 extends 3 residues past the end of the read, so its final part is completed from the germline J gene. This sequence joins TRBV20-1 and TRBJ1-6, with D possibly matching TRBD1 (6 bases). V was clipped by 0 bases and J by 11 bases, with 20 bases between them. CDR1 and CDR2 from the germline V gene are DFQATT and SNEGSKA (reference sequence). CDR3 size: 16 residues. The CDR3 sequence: CSAREAGGRGSAPLHF. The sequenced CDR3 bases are TGCAGTGCTAGAGAGGCCGGTGGCAGGGGAAGCGCACCC.

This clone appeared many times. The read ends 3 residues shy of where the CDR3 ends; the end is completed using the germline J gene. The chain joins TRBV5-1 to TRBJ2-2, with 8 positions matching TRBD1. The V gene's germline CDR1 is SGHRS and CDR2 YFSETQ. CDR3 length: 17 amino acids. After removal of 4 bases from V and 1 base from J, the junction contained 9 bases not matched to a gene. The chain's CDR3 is CASSHTPTGVNTGELFF. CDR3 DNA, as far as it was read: TGCGCCAGCAGCCACACGCCGACAGGGGTGAACACCGGGGAG.

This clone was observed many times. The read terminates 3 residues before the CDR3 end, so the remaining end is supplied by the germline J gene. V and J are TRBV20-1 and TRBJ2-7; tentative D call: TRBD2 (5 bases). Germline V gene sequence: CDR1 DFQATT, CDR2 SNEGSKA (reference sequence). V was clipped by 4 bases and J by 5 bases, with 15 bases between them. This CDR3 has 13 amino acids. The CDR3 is CSANGPGNHEQYF. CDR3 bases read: TGCAGTGCTAATGGTCCGGGGAACCACGAG.

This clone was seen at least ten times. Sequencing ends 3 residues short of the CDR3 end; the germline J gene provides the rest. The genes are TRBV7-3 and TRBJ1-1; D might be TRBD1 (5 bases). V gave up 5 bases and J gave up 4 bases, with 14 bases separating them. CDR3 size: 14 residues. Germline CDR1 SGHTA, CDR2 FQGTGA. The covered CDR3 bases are TGTGCCAGCAGCGCCTACTCAGGGAGCACTGAA. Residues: CASSAYSGSTE. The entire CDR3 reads CASSAYSGSTEAFF.

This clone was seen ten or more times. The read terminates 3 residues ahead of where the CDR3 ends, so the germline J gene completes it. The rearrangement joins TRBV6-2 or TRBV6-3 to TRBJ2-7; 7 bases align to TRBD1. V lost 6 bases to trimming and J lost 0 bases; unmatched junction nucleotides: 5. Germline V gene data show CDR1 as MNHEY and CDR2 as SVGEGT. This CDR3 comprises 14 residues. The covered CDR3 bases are TGTGCCAGCAGGTCCAGGGGGATCTCCTACGAG. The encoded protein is CASRSRGISYE. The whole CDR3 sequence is CASRSRGISYEQYF.

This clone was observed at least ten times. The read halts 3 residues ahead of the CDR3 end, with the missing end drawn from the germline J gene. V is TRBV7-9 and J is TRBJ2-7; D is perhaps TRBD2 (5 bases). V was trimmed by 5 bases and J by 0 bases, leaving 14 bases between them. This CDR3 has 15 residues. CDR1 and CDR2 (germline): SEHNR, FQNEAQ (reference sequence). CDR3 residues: CASSKPSPTSYEQYF. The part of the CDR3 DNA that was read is TGTGCCAGCAGCAAACCTAGCCCGACCTCCTACGAG.

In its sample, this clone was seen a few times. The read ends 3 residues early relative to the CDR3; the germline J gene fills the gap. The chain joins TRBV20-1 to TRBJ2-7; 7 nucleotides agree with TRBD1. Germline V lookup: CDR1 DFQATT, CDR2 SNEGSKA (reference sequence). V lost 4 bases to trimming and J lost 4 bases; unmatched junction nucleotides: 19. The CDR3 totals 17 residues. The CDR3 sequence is CSATHPRTGQAFYEQYF. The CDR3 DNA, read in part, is TGCAGTGCTACCCACCCGAGGACAGGACAGGCCTTTTACGAG.

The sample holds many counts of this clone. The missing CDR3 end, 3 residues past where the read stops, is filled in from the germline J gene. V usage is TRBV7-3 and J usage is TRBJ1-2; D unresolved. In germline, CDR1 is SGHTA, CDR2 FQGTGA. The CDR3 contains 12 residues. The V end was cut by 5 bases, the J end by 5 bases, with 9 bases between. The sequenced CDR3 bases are TGTGCCAGCAGCAGAGACACATATGGC. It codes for CASSRDTYG. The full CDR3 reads CASSRDTYGYTF.

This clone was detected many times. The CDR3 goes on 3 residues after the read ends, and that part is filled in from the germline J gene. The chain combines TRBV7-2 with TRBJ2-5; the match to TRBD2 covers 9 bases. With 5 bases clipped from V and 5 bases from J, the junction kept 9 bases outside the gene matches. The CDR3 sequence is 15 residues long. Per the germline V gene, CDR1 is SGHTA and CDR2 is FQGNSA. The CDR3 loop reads CASSLLRGGAETQYF. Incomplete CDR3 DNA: TGTGCCAGCAGCCTCCTGCGGGGGGGTGCTGAGACC.

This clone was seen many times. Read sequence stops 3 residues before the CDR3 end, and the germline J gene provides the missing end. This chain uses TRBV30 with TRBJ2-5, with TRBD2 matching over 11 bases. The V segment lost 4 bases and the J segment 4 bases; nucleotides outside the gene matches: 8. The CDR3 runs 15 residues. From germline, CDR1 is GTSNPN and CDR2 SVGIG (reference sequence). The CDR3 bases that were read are TGTGCCTGGACCCTACTAGCGGGGGCCTCAGAGACC. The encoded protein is CAWTLLAGASET. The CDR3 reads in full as CAWTLLAGASETQYF.

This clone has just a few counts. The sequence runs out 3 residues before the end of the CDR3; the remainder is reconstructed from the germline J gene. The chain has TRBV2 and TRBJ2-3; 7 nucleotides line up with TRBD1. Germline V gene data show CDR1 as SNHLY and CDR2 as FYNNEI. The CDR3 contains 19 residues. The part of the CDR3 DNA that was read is TGTGCCAGCAGTGAATGGGGGTCGGCAGGCAGGGGGAAAAGAGAGACG. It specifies CASSEWGSAGRGKRET. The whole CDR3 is CASSEWGSAGRGKRETQYF.

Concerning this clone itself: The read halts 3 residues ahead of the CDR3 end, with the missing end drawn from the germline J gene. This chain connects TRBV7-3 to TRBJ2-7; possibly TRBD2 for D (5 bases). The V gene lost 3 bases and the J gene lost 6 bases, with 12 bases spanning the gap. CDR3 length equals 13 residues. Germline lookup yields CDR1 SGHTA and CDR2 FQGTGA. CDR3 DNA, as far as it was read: TGTGCCAGCAGCTTCGCGTTGAGCGGCGAG. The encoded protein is CASSFALSGE. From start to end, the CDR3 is CASSFALSGEQYF.

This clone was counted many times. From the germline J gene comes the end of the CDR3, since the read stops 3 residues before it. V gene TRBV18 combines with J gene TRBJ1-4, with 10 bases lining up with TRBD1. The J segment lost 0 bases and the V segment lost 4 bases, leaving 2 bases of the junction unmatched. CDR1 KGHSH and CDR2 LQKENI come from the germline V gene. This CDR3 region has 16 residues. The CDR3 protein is CASSQGQGTTNEKLFF. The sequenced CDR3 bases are TGTGCCAGCTCACAGGGACAGGGGACAACTAATGAAAAA.

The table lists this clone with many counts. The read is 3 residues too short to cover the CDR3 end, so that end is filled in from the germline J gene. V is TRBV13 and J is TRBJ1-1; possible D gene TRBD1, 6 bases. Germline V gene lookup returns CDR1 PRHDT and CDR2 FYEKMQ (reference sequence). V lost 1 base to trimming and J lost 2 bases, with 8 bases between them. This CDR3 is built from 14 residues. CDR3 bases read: TGTGCCAGCAGCTTAGTGGGACATAACACTGAA. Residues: CASSLVGHNTE. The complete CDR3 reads CASSLVGHNTEAFF.

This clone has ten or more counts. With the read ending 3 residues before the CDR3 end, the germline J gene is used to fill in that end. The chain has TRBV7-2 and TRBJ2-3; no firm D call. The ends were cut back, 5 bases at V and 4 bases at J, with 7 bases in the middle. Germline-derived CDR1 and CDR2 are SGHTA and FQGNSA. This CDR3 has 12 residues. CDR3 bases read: TGTGCCAGCAGCCCCGTGTCAGATACG. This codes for CASSPVSDT. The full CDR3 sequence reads CASSPVSDTQYF.

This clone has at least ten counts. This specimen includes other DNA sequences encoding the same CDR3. CDR3 DNA (partial): TGTGCCAGCAGCCGGGACAAAGAGACC. It codes for CASSRDKET. The entire CDR3 protein reads CASSRDKETQYF. This chain joins TRBV5-4 and TRBJ2-5, with D perhaps matching TRBD1 (6 bases). The read ends 3 residues before the CDR3 terminus; that terminus is restored from the germline J gene. There are 12 residues in the CDR3. V gave up 4 bases and J gave up 3 bases, with 7 bases separating them. Germline V CDR1 and CDR2: SGHNT, YYREEE (reference sequence).

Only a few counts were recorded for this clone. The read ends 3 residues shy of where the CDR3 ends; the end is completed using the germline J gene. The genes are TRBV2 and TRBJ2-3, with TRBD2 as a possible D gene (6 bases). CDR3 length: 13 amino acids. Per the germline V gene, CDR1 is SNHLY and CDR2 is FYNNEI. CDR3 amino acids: CAIGTDSNQPQYF. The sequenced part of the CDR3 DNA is TGTGCCATAGGGACTGATAGCAATCAGCCG.

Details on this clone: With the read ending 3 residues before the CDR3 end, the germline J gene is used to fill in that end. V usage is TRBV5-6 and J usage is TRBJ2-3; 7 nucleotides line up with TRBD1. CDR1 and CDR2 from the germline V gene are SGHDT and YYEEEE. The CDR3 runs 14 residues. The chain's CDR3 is CASSLGQSNQPQYF. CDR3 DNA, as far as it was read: TGTGCCAGCAGCCTGGGACAGAGCAATCAGCCG.